The 3 T cell receptor beta chains presented below share a single source sample, sequenced in a study of cytomegalovirus exposure and HLA in healthy donors. Use of 60 Vbeta and 13 Jbeta primers characterized the PCR. The protocol was immunoSEQ multiplex PCR, while the TCRdb copy is restricted to in-frame clones and leaves out a portion. Its table lists approximately 79,000 clones. Sequencing was performed on PBMCs. The receptor set was obtained from a man aged 35-49 years in good health and CMV-seronegative.

The V and J genes are TRBV4-1 and TRBJ2-1, with 15 bases lining up with TRBD2. CDR3 length: 20 residues. Germline assignment: CDR1 MGHRA and CDR2 YSYEKL. Trimming cost V 5 bases and J 0 bases; bases outside gene matches: 11. The CDR3 DNA is TGCGCCAGCAGCGGTTGGGGACTAGCGGGAGGAGAAGGCTCCTACAATGAGCAGTTCTTC. It codes for CASSGWGLAGGEGSYNEQFF.

V gene TRBV5-1 combines with J gene TRBJ2-3; 7 bases align to TRBD2. Germline V CDR1 and CDR2: SGHRS, YFSETQ. V trimming: 0 bases; J trimming: 4 bases; junction bases outside the gene matches: 14. The CDR3 totals 18 residues. CDR3 nucleotides: TGCGCCAGCAGCTTGGTAAGGGAGGGATGGGTCGCATCAGATACGCAGTATTTT. Translation gives CASSLVREGWVASDTQYF.

This chain links TRBV27 with TRBJ2-7; tentatively, D is TRBD2 (6 bases). CDR1 is MNHEY and CDR2 is SMNVEV in the germline V gene (reference sequence). CDR3 length: 16 residues. V lost 5 bases and J lost 4, with 21 bases in between. In nucleotides, the CDR3 is TGTGCCAGCAGTCCCACCCGGGTTAGCGGCCCTTACGAGCAGTACTTC. Amino acids: CASSPTRVSGPYEQYF.